These 22 T cell receptor beta chains came from one sample sequenced in a study of blood T cell repertoires in COVID-19. Clones were sequenced by immunoSEQ multiplex PCR, and TCRdb holds only the in-frame ones, with some missing. This table has around 200,000 clones, 65% to 85% appearing once. Material: peripheral blood. These receptors came from a woman aged 30 to 39 with COVID-19, enrolled during active disease.

V and J are TRBV7-3 and TRBJ2-7, with TRBD2 identical over 9 bases. The germline gives CDR1 SGHTA, CDR2 FQGTGA. V gave up 5 bases and J gave up 0 bases; unmatched junction bases: 2. The CDR3 covers 14 residues. CDR3 amino acids: CASSPTSGSYEQYF. Here the CDR3 DNA reads TGTGCCAGCAGCCCGACTAGCGGCTCCTACGAGCAGTACTTC.

This clone has only one observation. Here the CDR3 DNA reads TGTGCCAGCAGCTTAGTAGGGGCAGCAACTGAGCAGTTCTTC. Translating gives CASSLVGAATEQFF. V usage is TRBV11-3 and J usage is TRBJ2-1; D is perhaps TRBD1 (5 bases). The CDR3 consists of 14 residues. The V gene's germline CDR1 is SGHNT and CDR2 YENEEA. With 1 base removed from V and 9 bases from J, the gap between germline ends came to 13 bases. The variable domain in full, with the rest retrieved from reference TRBV11-3 and TRBJ2-1, is EAGVVQSPRYKIIEKKQPVAFWCNPISGHNTLYWYLQNLGQGPELLIRYENEEAVDDSQLPKDRFSAERLKGVDSTLKIQPAELGDSAVYLCASSLVGAATEQFFGPGTRLTVL.

The J gene is TRBJ1-5, the V gene TRBV16, with TRBD1 as a possible D gene (6 bases). V was pared by 10 bases and J by 6 bases, with 19 bases between. The CDR3 has 14 residues. CDR1 and CDR2 (germline): KGHSY, FQNENV. The CDR3 reads CAKGGGKKGQPQHF. The CDR3 DNA reads TGTGCCAAGGGGGGGGGTAAGAAAGGTCAGCCCCAGCATTTT.

The chain has TRBV3-1 (or the pseudogene TRBV3-2) and TRBJ2-5, with D maybe TRBD2 (6 bases). The length of the CDR3 is 14 residues. V lost 0 bases, J lost 4 bases, and 9 bases lay in between. Germline CDR1 and CDR2: LGHDT and YNNKEL (reference sequence). The CDR3 spells CASSQDSGRETQYF. The DNA for the CDR3 is TGTGCCAGCAGCCAAGATAGCGGCAGAGAGACCCAGTACTTC.

This clone was counted a single time. The chain links TRBV5-4 to TRBJ1-2; no firm D call. Germline V gene sequence: CDR1 SGHNT, CDR2 YYREEE (reference sequence). The CDR3 runs 14 residues. V was cut by 6 bases and J by 8 bases, with 20 bases left in between. The CDR3 region is CASTSGPGEGGYTF. In nucleotides, the CDR3 is TGTGCCAGCACCTCAGGACCCGGGGAAGGGGGCTACACCTTC.

This chain uses TRBV7-9 with TRBJ2-7; TRBD1 aligns across 10 bases. CDR1 SEHNR and CDR2 FQNEAQ come from the germline V gene (reference sequence). V lost 3 bases to trimming and J lost 7 bases; unmatched junction nucleotides: 9. This CDR3 spans 15 amino acids. CDR3 sequence (DNA): TGTGCCAGCAGCTTCTCCGGGACAGGGGTTGAAGAGCAGTACTTC. Protein sequence: CASSFSGTGVEEQYF.

V gene TRBV5-1 combines with J gene TRBJ1-1, with D unresolved. V gave up 0 bases and J gave up 1 base, with 7 bases separating them. Germline assignment: CDR1 SGHRS and CDR2 YFSETQ. CDR3 length: 14 residues. CDR3: CASSLGPGNTEAFF. The CDR3 nucleotides are TGCGCCAGCAGCTTGGGTCCGGGGAACACTGAAGCTTTCTTT.

Points on this clone: This clone may be a read error of a much larger clone one base away. This rearrangement joins TRBV7-9 to TRBJ1-1; D gene ambiguous. Germline CDR1 is SEHNR and CDR2 is FQNEAQ (reference sequence). The CDR3 spans 11 residues. The V gene lost 5 bases and the J gene lost 3 bases, with 4 bases spanning the gap. The CDR3 DNA reads TGTGCCAGCAGCCTATACACTGAAGCTTTCTTT. Amino acids: CASSLYTEAFF.

The chain is built from TRBV7-9 and TRBJ2-7; unclear D gene. CDR1 is SEHNR, CDR2 FQNEAQ, per germline (reference sequence). This CDR3 region has 15 residues. Trimming took off 5 bases at V and 2 bases at J, with 16 bases between the two ends. CDR3 coding DNA: TGTGCCAGCAGCCACTCCGACGAGCGAGCCTACGAGCAGTACTTC. Encoded protein: CASSHSDERAYEQYF. Based on the CDR3 plus reference TRBV7-9 and TRBJ2-7, the full variable domain is DTGVSQNPRHKITKRGQNVTFRCDPISEHNRLYWYRQTLGQGPEFLTYFQNEAQLEKSRLLSDRFSAERPKGSFSTLEIQRTEQGDSAMYLCASSHSDERAYEQYFGPGTRLTVT.

V gene TRBV29-1 combines with J gene TRBJ1-1; the D is unclear. The germline V gene has CDR1 SQVTM and CDR2 ANQGSEA. CDR3 length: 15 amino acids. V lost 7 bases, J lost 0 bases, and 18 bases lay in between. DNA for the CDR3: TGCAGCGGTGGATCGGGGTGGGGAATGAACACTGAAGCTTTCTTT. The encoded protein is CSGGSGWGMNTEAFF.

V is TRBV7-2 and J is TRBJ1-1, with D uncertain. The CDR3 is 14 amino acids. V dropped 0 bases and J dropped 6 bases, with 11 bases sitting between them. The germline V gene encodes CDR1 SGHTA and CDR2 FQGNSA. The CDR3 loop reads CASSLAQSWPEAFF. The CDR3 region has the DNA TGTGCCAGCAGCTTAGCCCAAAGTTGGCCTGAAGCTTTCTTT. Looking up the rest from reference TRBV7-2 and TRBJ1-1 gives the full variable domain: GAGVSQSPSNKVTEKGKDVELRCDPISGHTALYWYRQSLGQGLEFLIYFQGNSAPDKSGLPSDRFSAERTGGSVSTLTIQRTQQEDSAVYLCASSLAQSWPEAFFGQGTRLTVV.

This chain joins TRBV28 and TRBJ1-4, with D hard to call. The CDR3 sequence is 12 residues long. The germline gives CDR1 MDHEN, CDR2 SYDVKM. The V and J ends lost 4 bases and 7 bases respectively, with 7 bases between them. The CDR3 DNA reads as TGTGCCAGCAGTTCCGGGGTTGAAAAACTGTTTTTT. The encoded protein is CASSSGVEKLFF.

The chain combines TRBV7-2 with TRBJ2-3; TRBD2 is a possible D gene (7 bases). This CDR3 contains 18 residues. V shed 5 bases and J shed 3 bases, with 24 bases lying between them. Germline V gives CDR1 SGHTA, CDR2 FQGNSA. The CDR3 sequence: CASSIQWGGRPATDTQYF. The CDR3 nucleotides are TGTGCCAGCAGCATCCAATGGGGGGGCCGCCCTGCAACAGATACGCAGTATTTT.

This clone appeared once. The V gene is TRBV29-1, the J gene TRBJ1-4, with 8 bases that match TRBD1. CDR3 length equals 13 residues. Germline trimming cut 7 bases from V and 7 bases from J; bases unmatched to any gene: 8. The germline CDR1 and CDR2 sequences are SQVTM and ANQGSEA. The CDR3 here is CSASGGGSEKLFF. CDR3 coding DNA: TGCAGCGCATCAGGGGGCGGGAGTGAAAAACTGTTTTTT.

V is TRBV6-2 or TRBV6-3 and J is TRBJ2-7, with a possible D match to TRBD2 (6 bases). CDR3 length: 15 residues. V lost 1 base and J lost 5, with 15 bases in between. In germline, CDR1 is MNHEY, CDR2 SVGEGT. The DNA for the CDR3 is TGTGCCAGCAGTTACTTCCTGGGGACTTTAAACGAGCAGTACTTC. Translating gives CASSYFLGTLNEQYF.

The chain uses TRBV7-6 and TRBJ2-7; D possibly corresponds to TRBD1 (6 bases). V lost 5 bases, J lost 1 base, and 18 bases lay in between. In germline, CDR1 is SGHVS, CDR2 FNYEAQ. This CDR3 spans 16 amino acids. CDR3 sequence (DNA): TGTGCCAGCAGCCTCCGACTGGGGGCAGGGTCCTACGAGCAGTACTTC. Translation: CASSLRLGAGSYEQYF.

The chain recombines TRBV30 with TRBJ2-2, with 8 bases matching TRBD1. The germline V gene has CDR1 GTSNPN and CDR2 SVGIG (reference sequence). The ends lost 4 bases at V and 8 bases at J; junction bases unmatched: 12. This CDR3 spans 15 amino acids. The CDR3 DNA follows: TGTGCCTGGACCAGGGGGCGGGTGGGTATTGGGGAGCTGTTTTTT. Its protein product is CAWTRGRVGIGELFF.

The chain combines TRBV9 with TRBJ2-7, with 7 nucleotides matching TRBD1. The CDR3 has 15 amino acids. From germline, CDR1 is SGDLS and CDR2 YYNGEE. The ends lost 0 bases at V and 2 bases at J; junction bases unmatched: 5. In nucleotides, the CDR3 is TGTGCCAGCAGCGTAGCTCGGGACAGCCCCTACGAGCAGTACTTC. It translates to CASSVARDSPYEQYF.

The chain links TRBV30 to TRBJ2-5, with 7 bases fitting TRBD1. There are 15 residues in the CDR3. The germline V gene encodes CDR1 GTSNPN and CDR2 SVGIG (reference sequence). J gave up 4 bases and V 3 bases, and 11 bases lay outside the gene matches. CDR3 bases: TGTGCCTGGAGAGCTCCGAGACAGGGCCGAGAGACCCAGTACTTC. Its translation is CAWRAPRQGRETQYF. The variable domain in full, completed from reference TRBV30 and TRBJ2-5, reads SQTIHQWPATLVQPVGSPLSLECTVEGTSNPNLYWYRQAAGRGLQLLFYSVGIGQISSEVPQNLSASRPQDRQFILSSKKLLLSDSGFYLCAWRAPRQGRETQYFGPGTRLLVL.

To note about this clone: Other nucleotide sequences from this sample produce the same CDR3. V and J are TRBV3-1 (or the pseudogene TRBV3-2) and TRBJ2-5, with no clear D. Per the germline V gene, CDR1 is LGHDT and CDR2 is YNNKEL (reference sequence). Trimming removed 4 bases from V and 4 bases from J, with 7 bases in between. The CDR3 is 12 amino acids. The CDR3 DNA sequence: TGTGCCAGCAGCCCCTCCAGAGAGACCCAGTACTTC. Its protein is CASSPSRETQYF.

This rearrangement joins TRBV2 to TRBJ2-5, with 8 bases fitting TRBD1. The CDR3 has 16 amino acids. CDR1 and CDR2 from the germline V gene are SNHLY and FYNNEI. After removal of 6 bases from V and 4 bases from J, the junction contained 13 bases not matched to a gene. CDR3 DNA: TGTGCCAGCAGCGTTTCAGGGGGCATTTCACCAGAGACCCAGTACTTC. Protein: CASSVSGGISPETQYF.

The chain couples TRBV4-3 to TRBJ1-6; 7 nucleotides match TRBD1. This CDR3 comprises 16 residues. The germline CDR1 and CDR2 sequences are LGHNA and YSLEER. Trimming removed 0 bases from V and 6 bases from J; junction bases left unmatched: 5. CDR3 protein: CASSQDVGGGNSPLHF. DNA for the CDR3: TGCGCCAGCAGCCAAGATGTAGGGGGCGGTAATTCACCCCTCCACTTT.